This T cell receptor beta chain was sequenced during a study of CD8 T cells in ankylosing spondylitis. One entry per CDR3 protein, called by TCRdb with MiXCR from the 5' RACE reads. This sample carries about 250,000 distinct CDR3 sequences, 24% of them seen once, and the ten largest clones take 0.6% to 0.75%. V was clipped by 4 bases and J by 0 bases, with 16 bases between them. CDR3 length: 17 amino acids. Germline CDR1 and CDR2: SGHRS and YFSETQ. A few counts support this clonotype. V is TRBV5-1 and J is TRBJ2-2, with a tentative D call TRBD2 (5 bases). The sample was blood, either unsorted or a sorted T cell fraction (not recorded which). The TCR sequence derives from a male donor with ankylosing spondylitis or in good health (not recorded which). CDR3 sequence (DNA): TGCGCCAGCAGCAATCTCATACGGACTGCGAACACCGGGGAGCTGTTTTTT. This encodes CASSNLIRTANTGELFF.